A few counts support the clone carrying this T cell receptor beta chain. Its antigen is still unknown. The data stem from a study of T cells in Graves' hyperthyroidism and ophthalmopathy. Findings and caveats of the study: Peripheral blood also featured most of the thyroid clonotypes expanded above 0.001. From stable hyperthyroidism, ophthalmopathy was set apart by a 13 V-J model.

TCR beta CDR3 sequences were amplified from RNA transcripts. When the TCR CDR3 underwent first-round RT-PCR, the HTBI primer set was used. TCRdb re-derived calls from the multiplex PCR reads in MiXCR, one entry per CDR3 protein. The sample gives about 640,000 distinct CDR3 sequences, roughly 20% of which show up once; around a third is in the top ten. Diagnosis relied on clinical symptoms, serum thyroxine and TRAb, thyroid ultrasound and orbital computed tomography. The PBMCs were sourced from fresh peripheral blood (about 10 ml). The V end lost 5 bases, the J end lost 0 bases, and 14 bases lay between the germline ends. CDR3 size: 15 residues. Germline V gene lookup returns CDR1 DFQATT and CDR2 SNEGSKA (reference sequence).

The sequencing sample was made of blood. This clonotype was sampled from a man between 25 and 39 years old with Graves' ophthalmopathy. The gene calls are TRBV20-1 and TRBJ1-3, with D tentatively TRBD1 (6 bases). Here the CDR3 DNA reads TGCAGTGCTTCCACTTCAGGGGTCTCTGGAAACACCATATATTTT. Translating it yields CSASTSGVSGNTIYF.